This T cell receptor beta chain originates from a study of PD-L1 blockade in urothelial cancer. Study-level information: Treatment start was followed by blood analysis at 3 weeks (second dose) and again at 6 weeks.

Time point here: pretreatment peripheral blood. Trimming took 0 bases from V and 2 from J, leaving 13 bases between them. Per the germline V gene, CDR1 is SGHNT and CDR2 is YYREEE (reference sequence). The CDR3 has 16 amino acids. Generated by immunoSEQ multiplex PCR, the TCRdb table keeps only in-frame clones and is missing some. Of approximately 63,000 clones detected, over 75% appear once; the ten largest clones hold roughly 1.5%. V and J are TRBV5-4 and TRBJ2-3; D not resolved. Source: PBMCs, taken around atezolizumab (anti-PD-L1) treatment. This clonotype originated in a man between 65 and 85 years old with urothelial cancer. For the CDR3, the DNA is TGTGCCAGCAGCTTGGCCGGGTCAAGGTCCACAGATACGCAGTATTTT. Amino acids: CASSLAGSRSTDTQYF.